The 26 T cell receptor beta chains in this list originate from one sample, sequenced in a study of shared clonotypes between healthy human individuals. The data were produced by immunoSEQ multiplex PCR, yet TCRdb's version contains in-frame clones alone and is incomplete. This table has millions of clones, about 92% appearing once. The sequencing sample was made of naive CD4+ T cells sorted from blood. Subset: CD45RA+ positively selected. The source is a man in his late teens or twenties in good health.

This clone was found once. This chain uses TRBV9 with TRBJ2-6, with 12 nucleotides matching TRBD1. CDR1 and CDR2 from the germline V gene are SGDLS and YYNGEE. V was clipped by 3 bases and J by 3 bases; unmatched bases: 7. The CDR3 covers 18 residues. The CDR3 DNA follows: TGTGCCAGCAGCGAAGGGGGACAGGGGGCGCTTGGGGCCAACGTCCTGACTTTC. Encoded protein: CASSEGGQGALGANVLTF.

The chain couples TRBV5-4 to TRBJ2-5; 9 bases line up with TRBD2. CDR1 SGHNT and CDR2 YYREEE come from the germline V gene (reference sequence). The CDR3 loop spans 16 amino acids. Germline trimming cut 1 base from V and 0 bases from J; bases unmatched to any gene: 4. The DNA of the CDR3 is TGTGCCAGCAGCTTGTGGGCTAGCGGGGACCAAGAGACCCAGTACTTC. It translates to CASSLWASGDQETQYF.

The chain recombines TRBV6-6 with TRBJ2-1; D gene ambiguous. The CDR3 length is 12 residues. Deletions cut 2 bases from V and 11 bases from J, with 10 bases between. Per germline, CDR1 MNHNY and CDR2 SVGAGI (reference sequence). The DNA for the CDR3 is TGTGCCAGCAGTTACGTTGTGGGTCAGCAGTTCTTC. Translated, it gives CASSYVVGQQFF.

The rearrangement uses TRBV7-9 and TRBJ2-1, with TRBD2 as a possible D gene (6 bases). The germline V gene encodes CDR1 SEHNR and CDR2 FQNEAQ (reference sequence). The CDR3 is made up of 17 amino acids. Trimming removed 5 bases from V and 0 bases from J, with 17 bases in between. In nucleotides, the CDR3 is TGTGCCAGCAGCGGCCCACTGGGGGGAAGCTCCTACAATGAGCAGTTCTTC. This translates into CASSGPLGGSSYNEQFF.

On this clone: Different DNA sequences within this sample yield the same CDR3. The chain joins TRBV5-6 to TRBJ2-7; 10 bases line up with TRBD1. The V gene end was trimmed by 4 bases and the J gene end by 4 bases; junction bases not matched to a gene: 5. CDR3 size: 14 residues. Germline CDR1 SGHDT, CDR2 YYEEEE. The CDR3 DNA reads TGTGCCAGCAGCCTCGGGACAGGGGCTTACGAGCAGTACTTC. It is translated as CASSLGTGAYEQYF.

This clone was seen a few times. Other DNA sequences in this specimen translate into the identical CDR3. V is TRBV7-2 and J is TRBJ1-5; TRBD1 aligns across 8 bases. Germline V gene lookup returns CDR1 SGHTA and CDR2 FQGNSA. V lost 4 bases and J lost 6; bases outside the gene matches: 5. This CDR3 comprises 14 residues. The CDR3 sequence: CASSSQGAGQPQHF. For the CDR3, the DNA is TGTGCCAGCAGCTCGCAGGGGGCCGGTCAGCCCCAGCATTTT.

The chain is built from TRBV5-4 and TRBJ2-7; tentatively, D is TRBD1 (6 bases). The CDR3 runs 14 residues. Trimming cost V 2 bases and J 4 bases, with 13 bases left between them. Looked up from germline, CDR1 is SGHNT and CDR2 is YYREEE (reference sequence). Written as DNA, the CDR3 is TGTGCCAGCAGCTTAAGAACAGGGAGATACGAGCAGTACTTC. Translation: CASSLRTGRYEQYF. The whole variable domain, filled in from reference TRBV5-4 and TRBJ2-7, reads ETGVTQSPTHLIKTRGQQVTLRCSSQSGHNTVSWYQQALGQGPQFIFQYYREEENGRGNFPPRFSGLQFPNYSSELNVNALELDDSALYLCASSLRTGRYEQYFGPGTRLTVT.

CDR3 in amino acids: CASSLAPGRLANSPLHF. CDR3 coding DNA: TGCGCCAGCAGCTTGGCCCCCGGACGCTTAGCTAATTCACCCCTCCACTTT. The V gene is TRBV5-1, the J gene TRBJ1-6; D uncertain. Per the germline V gene, CDR1 is SGHRS and CDR2 is YFSETQ. The CDR3 is 17 residues long. The V end lost 0 bases, the J end lost 6 bases, and 16 bases lay between the germline ends. The variable domain in full, completed from reference TRBV5-1 and TRBJ1-6, reads KAGVTQTPRYLIKTRGQQVTLSCSPISGHRSVSWYQQTPGQGLQFLFEYFSETQRNKGNFPGRFSGRQFSNSRSEMNVSTLELGDSALYLCASSLAPGRLANSPLHFGNGTRLTVT.

V gene TRBV19 combines with J gene TRBJ2-5; maybe TRBD1 (7 bases). V was pared by 5 bases and J by 5 bases, with 18 bases between. CDR3 length: 15 amino acids. Per germline, CDR1 LNHDA and CDR2 SQIVND (reference sequence). The CDR3 bases are TGTGCCAGTAGTCCTAGGGCAGGGGGGATTGAGACCCAGTACTTC. Translated, it gives CASSPRAGGIETQYF. Combining the CDR3 with reference TRBV19 and TRBJ2-5 gives the whole variable domain DGGITQSPKYLFRKEGQNVTLSCEQNLNHDAMYWYRQDPGQGLRLIYYSQIVNDFQKGDIAEGYSVSREKKESFPLTVTSAQKNPTAFYLCASSPRAGGIETQYFGPGTRLLVL.

The chain joins TRBV7-9 to TRBJ1-6; no firm D call. Looked up from germline, CDR1 is SEHNR and CDR2 is FQNEAQ (reference sequence). V lost 1 base to trimming and J lost 0 bases, with 7 bases between them. The CDR3 is 16 residues long. This CDR3 reads CASSLGEGSYNSPLHF. DNA for the CDR3: TGTGCCAGCAGCTTAGGCGAGGGCTCCTATAATTCACCCCTCCACTTT. The full variable domain, completed using reference TRBV7-9 and TRBJ1-6, is DTGVSQNPRHKITKRGQNVTFRCDPISEHNRLYWYRQTLGQGPEFLTYFQNEAQLEKSRLLSDRFSAERPKGSFSTLEIQRTEQGDSAMYLCASSLGEGSYNSPLHFGNGTRLTVT.

V usage is TRBV11-2 and J usage is TRBJ2-5, with no clear D. V was shortened by 5 bases and J by 0 bases, with 7 bases between the two germline ends. The length of the CDR3 is 13 residues. In germline, CDR1 is SGHAT, CDR2 FQNNGV. The CDR3 here is CASSKGNQETQYF. CDR3 sequence (DNA): TGTGCCAGCAGCAAGGGCAACCAAGAGACCCAGTACTTC.

J is TRBJ2-3 and V is TRBV7-2; 9 bases map to TRBD1. J gave up 3 bases and V 5 bases, and 3 bases lay outside the gene matches. Per the germline V gene, CDR1 is SGHTA and CDR2 is FQGNSA. This CDR3 is built from 14 residues. CDR3 sequence (DNA): TGTGCCAGCAGCCGGACAGGGGTAACAGATACGCAGTATTTT. This codes for CASSRTGVTDTQYF.

CDR3 bases: TGCGCCAGCAGCTTGGGTGAAGCCCCGACAATCTACGAGCAGTACTTC. It yields the protein CASSLGEAPTIYEQYF. V is TRBV5-1 and J is TRBJ2-7; no clear D. CDR3 length: 16 residues. V lost 0 bases and J lost 3, with 16 bases in between. Germline assignment: CDR1 SGHRS and CDR2 YFSETQ.

This chain links TRBV5-8 with TRBJ1-2, with D maybe TRBD1 (6 bases). Per the germline V gene, CDR1 is SGHTS and CDR2 is YDEGEE. V lost 3 bases, J lost 1 base, and 10 bases lay in between. This CDR3 has 14 amino acids. The CDR3 coding sequence is TGTGCCAGCAGCTATTTACAGGGTAACTATGGCTACACCTTC. Translated: CASSYLQGNYGYTF.

The chain joins TRBV19 to TRBJ1-2; TRBD1 might be the D (5 bases). Per the germline V gene, CDR1 is LNHDA and CDR2 is SQIVND (reference sequence). This CDR3 comprises 12 residues. V dropped 10 bases and J dropped 5 bases, with 14 bases sitting between them. CDR3 nucleotide sequence: TGTGCCACTGGACTGGGGGGGTATGGCTACACCTTC. Translated, it gives CATGLGGYGYTF. The entire variable domain, with the rest obtained from reference TRBV19 and TRBJ1-2, is as follows: DGGITQSPKYLFRKEGQNVTLSCEQNLNHDAMYWYRQDPGQGLRLIYYSQIVNDFQKGDIAEGYSVSREKKESFPLTVTSAQKNPTAFYLCATGLGGYGYTFGSGTRLTVV.

This chain connects TRBV5-1 to TRBJ2-5; 14 bases fit TRBD2. V lost 3 bases and J lost 1; bases outside the gene matches: 11. Germline CDR1 is SGHRS and CDR2 is YFSETQ. The CDR3 has 19 residues. CDR3 coding DNA: TGCGCCAGCAGCTCCGGGACTAGCGGGAGAATACTGGGCCAAGAGACCCAGTACTTC. As protein: CASSSGTSGRILGQETQYF. Looking up the rest from reference TRBV5-1 and TRBJ2-5 gives the full variable domain: KAGVTQTPRYLIKTRGQQVTLSCSPISGHRSVSWYQQTPGQGLQFLFEYFSETQRNKGNFPGRFSGRQFSNSRSEMNVSTLELGDSALYLCASSSGTSGRILGQETQYFGPGTRLLVL.

V is TRBV20-1 and J is TRBJ2-1; D gene ambiguous. The CDR3 sequence is 11 residues long. Germline V gene sequence: CDR1 DFQATT, CDR2 SNEGSKA (reference sequence). With 8 bases removed from V and 3 bases from J, the gap between germline ends came to 8 bases. DNA for the CDR3: TGCAGTCTTGGCCGCTACAATGAGCAGTTCTTC. Protein: CSLGRYNEQFF.

The V gene is TRBV29-1, the J gene TRBJ2-1, with 11 bases fitting TRBD2. This CDR3 comprises 14 residues. Per the germline V gene, CDR1 is SQVTM and CDR2 is ANQGSEA. J lost 7 bases, V lost 7 bases, and 9 bases had no gene match. The CDR3 nucleotides are TGCAGCGCCTCTACTAGCGGGAGTTCTAATGAGCAGTTCTTC. Encoded protein: CSASTSGSSNEQFF.

The chain recombines TRBV5-1 with TRBJ2-7; 8 positions agree with TRBD2. The CDR3 loop spans 14 amino acids. V was pared by 4 bases and J by 6 bases, with 9 bases of the junction left unmatched. Germline CDR1 reads SGHRS; CDR2 reads YFSETQ. The DNA of the CDR3 is TGCGCCAGCAGCCCCCTGGCCGGGAGGGCCGAGCAGTACTTC. It codes for CASSPLAGRAEQYF. Full variable domain (remainder filled in from reference TRBV5-1 and TRBJ2-7): KAGVTQTPRYLIKTRGQQVTLSCSPISGHRSVSWYQQTPGQGLQFLFEYFSETQRNKGNFPGRFSGRQFSNSRSEMNVSTLELGDSALYLCASSPLAGRAEQYFGPGTRLTVT.

The chain carries TRBV5-6 and TRBJ1-6; 8 bases are a match to TRBD1. Germline loops: CDR1 SGHDT, CDR2 YYEEEE. The trim removed 4 bases at V and 5 bases at J, leaving 5 bases unmatched. The CDR3 contains 15 residues. CDR3 loop: CASSPDRVHNSPLHF. The CDR3 coding sequence is TGTGCCAGCAGCCCGGACAGGGTGCATAATTCACCCCTCCACTTT.

About this clone itself: The same CDR3 is also encoded by other DNA sequences in this sample. This chain uses TRBV5-1 with TRBJ2-3; a possible D gene is TRBD2 (5 bases). The V gene's germline CDR1 is SGHRS and CDR2 YFSETQ. V lost 0 bases to trimming and J lost 6 bases, with 11 bases between them. The CDR3 sequence is 14 residues long. CDR3 residues: CASSLGQPGDTQYF. CDR3 DNA: TGCGCCAGCAGCTTGGGCCAGCCGGGGGATACGCAGTATTTT.

The V and J genes are TRBV6-6 and TRBJ1-2, with 8 bases fitting TRBD1. Per germline, CDR1 MNHNY and CDR2 SVGAGI (reference sequence). The CDR3 has 14 residues. V gave up 5 bases and J gave up 3 bases; unmatched junction bases: 5. The CDR3 sequence: CASSDRGYDYGYTF. CDR3 DNA sequence: TGTGCCAGCAGTGACAGGGGTTATGACTATGGCTACACCTTC.

This clone has only a few counts. The same CDR3 is also encoded by other DNA sequences in this sample. V gene TRBV7-2 combines with J gene TRBJ1-2; D gene uncertain. Germline CDR1 and CDR2: SGHTA and FQGNSA. V lost 5 bases, J lost 2 bases, and 0 bases lay in between. CDR3 size: 10 residues. DNA of the CDR3: TGTGCCAGCAGCAACTATGGCTACACCTTC. It translates to CASSNYGYTF.

The rearrangement uses TRBV7-2 and TRBJ2-3, with 9 bases identical to TRBD2. Germline CDR1 SGHTA, CDR2 FQGNSA. The CDR3 runs 18 residues. The V and J ends lost 1 base and 2 bases, in that order; junction bases with no gene match: 10. The chain's CDR3 is CASSLGVGSGGHTDTQYF. The DNA for the CDR3 is TGTGCCAGCAGCTTAGGCGTTGGTAGCGGGGGACACACAGATACGCAGTATTTT.

This chain joins TRBV6-6 and TRBJ2-5; D is undetermined. The DNA end lines up better with TRBJ2-7; the J call may be wrong. In germline, CDR1 is MNHNY, CDR2 SVGAGI (reference sequence). CDR3 size: 14 residues. CDR3 amino acids: CASSYSSQLYEQYF. The CDR3 DNA is TGTGCCAGCAGTTACTCGTCACAGCTCTACGAGCAGTACTTC.

The V and J genes are TRBV7-3 and TRBJ2-1; 7 bases agree with TRBD1. V lost 5 bases, J lost 4 bases, and 5 bases stayed unmatched. The CDR3 runs to 14 residues. The germline CDR1 and CDR2 sequences are SGHTA and FQGTGA. Here the CDR3 reads CASSLGTDYNEQFF. The CDR3 DNA is TGTGCCAGCAGCCTCGGGACAGATTACAATGAGCAGTTCTTC. Based on the CDR3 plus reference TRBV7-3 and TRBJ2-1, the full variable domain is GAGVSQTPSNKVTEKGKYVELRCDPISGHTALYWYRQSLGQGPEFLIYFQGTGAADDSGLPNDRFFAVRPEGSVSTLKIQRTERGDSAVYLCASSLGTDYNEQFFGPGTRLTVL.